The rows below give T cell receptor beta chains drawn from one sample of a study of molecular identifiers for immune sequencing clone quantification. TCRdb called the PCR reads again in MiXCR, with one record for every CDR3 protein. The top ten clones hold about 0.85% of a sample with around 86,000 distinct CDR3 sequences, around a fifth of them seen once. The specimen was naive CD8+ T cells from blood, with Jurkat cell RNA spiked in. The receptors come from a human donor in good health. Some libraries in this study had Jurkat cell RNA spiked in. Both conserved end residues are part of each CDR3. Each record gives: CDR3 length, D gene, clone size, V gene, CDR3 protein. D genes are given only for firm matches. A row's size may be missing; if present it is once, few, many or a size class.

CDR3 length: 15; D gene: -; clone size: many; V gene: TRBV6-5; CDR3 protein: CASSYSKRGYTEAFF
CDR3 length: 14; D gene: TRBD1; clone size: many; V gene: TRBV7-6; CDR3 protein: CASSTGQGNTEAFF
CDR3 length: 12; D gene: -; clone size: -; V gene: TRBV20-1; CDR3 protein: CSVVRGNYEQYF
CDR3 length: 13; D gene: -; clone size: many; V gene: TRBV12-3/TRBV12-4; CDR3 protein: CASSEPGEETQYF
CDR3 length: 13; D gene: -; clone size: many; V gene: TRBV29-1; CDR3 protein: CSVLQGIEYGYTF
CDR3 length: 13; D gene: TRBD2; clone size: many; V gene: TRBV14; CDR3 protein: CATGLAGSYEQYF
CDR3 length: 15; D gene: TRBD2; clone size: many; V gene: TRBV11-1; CDR3 protein: CASSLSGPSGGMVLF
CDR3 length: 15; D gene: -; clone size: many; V gene: TRBV7-2; CDR3 protein: CASSLVWDHTGELFF
CDR3 length: 12; D gene: -; clone size: many; V gene: TRBV6-5; CDR3 protein: CATRTVTGELFF
CDR3 length: 14; D gene: -; clone size: -; V gene: TRBV7-2; CDR3 protein: CASSVDPMNTEAFF
CDR3 length: 14; D gene: -; clone size: many; V gene: TRBV7-9; CDR3 protein: CASSLVEVPETQYF
CDR3 length: 16; D gene: TRBD2; clone size: -; V gene: TRBV6-6; CDR3 protein: CASSYHAAGSTDTQYF
CDR3 length: 13; D gene: -; clone size: many; V gene: TRBV20-1; CDR3 protein: CSAREGVNYGYTF
CDR3 length: 14; D gene: -; clone size: many; V gene: TRBV9; CDR3 protein: CASSVDLLGNTIYF
CDR3 length: 15; D gene: -; clone size: many; V gene: TRBV27; CDR3 protein: CASSFVAGRRTEAFF
CDR3 length: 13; D gene: TRBD1; clone size: many; V gene: TRBV19; CDR3 protein: CASGTGMSYEQYF
CDR3 length: 12; D gene: -; clone size: many; V gene: TRBV20-1; CDR3 protein: CSARSLGGGYTF
CDR3 length: 15; D gene: -; clone size: many; V gene: TRBV5-5; CDR3 protein: CASSLDTGKQETQYF
CDR3 length: 13; D gene: -; clone size: many; V gene: TRBV4-1; CDR3 protein: CASSQEGQETQYF
CDR3 length: 14; D gene: TRBD1; clone size: -; V gene: TRBV6-1; CDR3 protein: CVSSEVGQGYEQYF
CDR3 length: 16; D gene: TRBD2; clone size: many; V gene: TRBV29-1; CDR3 protein: CSVVGSGRALPDTQYF
CDR3 length: 16; D gene: TRBD2; clone size: many; V gene: TRBV7-9; CDR3 protein: CASSLEGGTSGLAQFF
CDR3 length: 10; D gene: -; clone size: many; V gene: TRBV29-1; CDR3 protein: CSVEAGELFF
CDR3 length: 15; D gene: -; clone size: many; V gene: TRBV5-6; CDR3 protein: CASSPQYEGKNIQYF
CDR3 length: 14; D gene: -; clone size: many; V gene: TRBV6-5; CDR3 protein: CASSYFPASYEQYF
CDR3 length: 16; D gene: TRBD2; clone size: -; V gene: TRBV7-6; CDR3 protein: CASSLELGTISYEQYF
CDR3 length: 11; D gene: -; clone size: medium-sized; V gene: TRBV29-1; CDR3 protein: CSVSTGVTQYF
CDR3 length: 15; D gene: TRBD1; clone size: -; V gene: TRBV9; CDR3 protein: CASSVGEGGATEAFF
CDR3 length: 13; D gene: -; clone size: many; V gene: TRBV20-1; CDR3 protein: CSARDLGSYEQYF
CDR3 length: 16; D gene: -; clone size: many; V gene: TRBV28; CDR3 protein: CASSSPGKSGANVLTF
CDR3 length: 14; D gene: -; clone size: few; V gene: TRBV5-1; CDR3 protein: CAFRSRENTGELFF
CDR3 length: 11; D gene: -; clone size: -; V gene: TRBV5-3; CDR3 protein: CASSFGNIQYF